Sequencing of this T cell receptor (beta chain) was carried out in a study of STAT3 mutations in large granular lymphocyte leukemia. Study-level information: Roughly half the longitudinally sequenced T-LGLL patients had canonical STAT3 mutations.

V was shortened by 2 bases and J by 6 bases, with 4 bases between the two germline ends. The CDR3 totals 12 residues. CDR1 is LGHNA and CDR2 is YSLEER in the germline V gene. Details on this clone: Its antigen is not identified.

Sequenced by immunoSEQ multiplex PCR; TCRdb stores in-frame clones only, minus some. Of about 19,000 clones listed, 92% were seen once; the top ten hold just under 45%. Study-wide results and caveats: In some patients, a small highly pathogenic clone possibly went undetected. Samples missed the first appearance of the clone. TCR clonotype switching after therapy occurred in about 35% of the 18 patients. At least one immunodominant TCR beta clonotype appeared in every T-cell large granular lymphocyte leukemia patient.

Sequencing was performed on peripheral blood mononuclear cells. The chain links TRBV4-3 to TRBJ1-4; D not certain. The source of this sequence is a man aged 55 to 70 with T-cell large granular lymphocyte leukemia. Some clones in this sample may be carry-over from other donors' samples. CDR3 sequence reads: CASSQRDEKLFF. The CDR3 nucleotides are TGCGCCAGCAGCCAAAGGGATGAAAAACTGTTTTTT.